Described below is a single T cell receptor (beta chain) sequence and its context. It has no known antigen specificity. At one of its ends the junction is not consistent with the germline gene, which may arise from a read error. Libraries were made using the immunoSEQ multiplex PCR assay. Entries here come from immuneACCESS through TCRdb and include only in-frame sequences with V and J called. Some clones fail to appear in such tables; in the studies checked, an unresolved V gene covers under half of the shortfall, and the cause of the remainder is unknown. Across this sample there are under 70,000 clones, with under 95% seen only once. Approximately 0.45% of the sample comes from the top ten. This sample was included in a study of T cell changes during pregnancy in multiple sclerosis (dated by TCRdb to the late 2010s). Study-wide context: The study examined how the T cell repertoire changed over the course of pregnancy in women with multiple sclerosis.

Taken from the germline V gene (reference sequence), the CDR1 and CDR2 loops are LNHDA and SQIVND. The CDR3 contains 12 residues, cysteine and phenylalanine counted. CDR3 DNA is the only sequence kept; it has 36 bases, read in frame from the first base. This sequence originates from a female donor in good health, enrolled as a control in a pregnancy study. The chain links TRBV19 with TRBJ2-5; the D gene assignment is ambiguous. This specimen consisted of CD4+ T cells from peripheral blood mononuclear cells, obtained after pregnancy. The nucleotide sequence reads TGTGCCAGTAGTATGCAAAAAGAGAGCCAGTACTTC. Its protein reads: CASSMQKESQYF. The full variable domain, completed from the reference TRBV19 and TRBJ2-5 proteins outside the CDR3, reads DGGITQSPKYLFRKEGQNVTLSCEQNLNHDAMYWYRQDPGQGLRLIYYSQIVNDFQKGDIAEGYSVSREKKESFPLTVTSAQKNPTAFYLCASSMQKESQYFGPGTRLLVL.